This note documents a single T cell receptor (beta chain) sequence. This clonotype was found a few times. There is no known antigen for this receptor. The input lacks base qualities; no much larger clone sits a single base away. A distance of 14 bases separates the germline ends of V and J, which lose 10 bases and 4 bases respectively. The CDR3 starts with the cysteine, ends with the phenylalanine, and has 12 residues. Only CDR3 DNA is held: 36 bases, read in frame from base 1. According to the germline V gene, CDR1 reads MNHEY and CDR2 reads SVGEGT. These data originate in a study of CD8 T cells in ankylosing spondylitis (TCRdb year 2017). In terms of the full investigation: The study set out to find disease-linked TCR variants by profiling T cell receptor beta repertoires in ankylosing spondylitis patients and healthy donors. Peripheral blood was sampled, and synovial fluid was also collected from ankylosing spondylitis patients. In total, the full study cohort was made up of some 110 healthy donors and 25 ankylosing spondylitis patients. Results the study describes overall, beyond this receptor: A TCR beta motif of about eight highly homologous amino acid variants appeared characteristic of blood from ankylosing spondylitis patients. The disease-linked clones showed a CD8+ phenotype and occurred at relatively low frequencies in peripheral blood. According to the report, matched synovial fluid samples from ankylosing spondylitis patients were significantly enriched for the disease-linked clones. Some TCR beta motif variants had previously been reported in synovial fluid and blood of reactive arthritis patients, which suggested common disease-initiation mechanisms.

TCRdb lists the instrument as Illumina MiSeq. Quantitative 5'-RACE with molecular barcodes was the method used to prepare the TCR beta libraries. In the paper's pipeline: Disease-linked TCR variants were identified with a new computational method built on a probabilistic model of VDJ rearrangement. TCRdb reprocessing: public reads trimmed at Q25 with fastp, clones called with MiXCR, in-frame beta chains kept. Rows matching on CDR3 protein sequence are summarized as one entry with the most common DNA and genes. These V and J calls rely on TCRdb rather than the paper's analysis. The sample yields around 23,000 distinct CDR3 sequences; about 17% were counted once. Over 25% of the sample rests with the top ten.

What was sequenced was blood. The chain was built from TRBV6-2 or TRBV6-3 and TRBJ2-7; no D gene is confidently identified. The TCR originated in a male donor with ankylosing spondylitis or in good health (not recorded which). This receptor carries the CDR3 CATCNLGYEQYF. The DNA sequence reads TGTGCCACCTGCAACCTCGGTTACGAGCAGTACTTC.